This T cell receptor beta chain appears in the sequencing data of a study of long-term antiretroviral therapy in people with HIV. General study points: Whichever time point was examined, clones expanded before ART dominated the repertoire.

This clone was detected a few times. Its antigen is unidentified. Germline values: CDR1 LGHNA, CDR2 YNFKEQ. V was clipped by 0 bases and J by 2 bases; unmatched bases: 3. CDR3 length equals 16 residues. Runs used v3.0 of the immunoSEQ assay and were done at survey level. Data came from immunoSEQ multiplex PCR; TCRdb stores just in-frame clones and leaves some out. The table shows about 7,100 clones, with roughly three quarters occurring only once. The sample consisted of unsorted PBMCs, taken 1.1 years after starting antiretroviral therapy. This clonotype was sampled from a man aged 40-49 years with HIV. The chain joins TRBV4-2 to TRBJ1-5; TRBD1 matches at 8 bases. The CDR3 sequence: CASSQEIQGGNQPQHF. The DNA of the CDR3 is TGTGCCAGCAGCCAAGAGATACAGGGGGGCAATCAGCCCCAGCATTTT.